One T cell receptor beta chain is described in this entry. Its antigen is unknown. In the PCR, 60 Vbeta and 13 Jbeta primers were used. Using immunoSEQ multiplex PCR, the repertoire was profiled, and TCRdb retains in-frame clones only, with some absent. The sample lists some 95,000 clones, under 85% seen once, with under 8% in the top ten. The sample belongs to a study of cytomegalovirus exposure and HLA in healthy donors. Study outcomes and limitations: Accounts indicate the classifier identified cytomegalovirus status with strong specificity and sensitivity.

Sequenced: PBMCs. The source is a man aged 45-60 years in good health and CMV-seropositive.

CDR3 residues: CAWSVGVSDTQYF. The CDR3, as DNA: TGTGCCTGGAGTGTAGGAGTGTCAGATACGCAGTATTTT. This chain links TRBV30 with TRBJ2-3; D not certain. The CDR3 sequence is 13 residues long. Trimming shortened V by 0 bases and J by 4 bases, and 8 bases separated the two germline ends. Per the germline V gene, CDR1 is GTSNPN and CDR2 is SVGIG (reference sequence).